The next 15 T cell receptor beta chains were all read from a single sample in a study of cytomegalovirus exposure and HLA in healthy donors. The table came from immunoSEQ multiplex PCR; TCRdb's copy has only in-frame clones and leaves some out. This table has around 130,000 clones, around 92% appearing once. Sequencing was performed on PBMCs. Receptor source: a man aged 25 to 45 in good health and CMV-seronegative.

The chain couples TRBV5-1 to TRBJ2-5, with D uncertain. Trimming shortened V by 0 bases and J by 2 bases, and 5 bases separated the two germline ends. There are 13 residues in the CDR3. Germline CDR1 is SGHRS and CDR2 is YFSETQ. CDR3 amino acids: CASSLVHQETQYF. CDR3 coding DNA: TGCGCCAGCAGCTTGGTTCATCAAGAGACCCAGTACTTC.

V is TRBV6-5 and J is TRBJ1-6; 9 bases align to TRBD1. Per germline, CDR1 MNHEY and CDR2 SVGAGI. Trimming at V came to 4 bases and at J to 10 bases, leaving 2 bases not matched to a gene. The CDR3 totals 13 residues. CDR3 DNA: TGTGCCAGCAGTTTGGACAGGGGCTCACCCCTCCACTTT. Its protein is CASSLDRGSPLHF.

The chain employs TRBV5-4 and TRBJ2-2; 7 bases map to TRBD1. CDR1 and CDR2 (germline): SGHNT, YYREEE (reference sequence). With 2 bases clipped from V and 5 bases from J, the junction kept 9 bases outside the gene matches. The CDR3 totals 16 residues. CDR3 in amino acids: CASSLLDRIGTGELFF. The CDR3 nucleotides read TGTGCCAGCAGCTTACTGGACAGGATTGGTACCGGGGAGCTGTTTTTT.

V usage is TRBV7-2 and J usage is TRBJ2-7; 8 nucleotides match TRBD2. Germline CDR1 is SGHTA and CDR2 is FQGNSA. The CDR3 is 14 residues long. Trimming removed 3 bases from V and 4 bases from J; junction bases left unmatched: 5. The DNA for the CDR3 is TGTGCCAGCAGCTTCGGGGGGGCGAGGTACGAGCAGTACTTC. Its protein is CASSFGGARYEQYF.

The rearrangement uses TRBV29-1 and TRBJ2-7; 9 bases fit TRBD1. This CDR3 is 14 amino acids long. Germline V gene data show CDR1 as SQVTM and CDR2 as ANQGSEA. With 5 bases clipped from V and 7 bases from J, the junction kept 12 bases outside the gene matches. The CDR3 DNA reads as TGCAGCGTTTCCCCGGGACAGGGAGGCAGTGAGCAGTACTTC. Its protein product is CSVSPGQGGSEQYF.

This chain joins TRBV14 and TRBJ1-4; D gene unclear. Trimming took 8 bases from V and 8 from J, leaving 9 bases between them. Per germline, CDR1 SGHDN and CDR2 FVKESK. This CDR3 has 11 residues. CDR3 sequence reads: CASSSREKLFF. CDR3 coding DNA: TGTGCCAGCTCTAGCCGGGAAAAACTGTTTTTT.

The gene calls are TRBV7-6 and TRBJ1-4; D is possibly TRBD1 (5 bases). Germline CDR1 and CDR2: SGHVS and FNYEAQ. CDR3 size: 13 residues. V was shortened by 5 bases and J by 3 bases, with 7 bases between the two germline ends. The chain's CDR3 is CASSTGPNEKLFF. The CDR3 coding sequence is TGTGCCAGCAGCACAGGACCTAATGAAAAACTGTTTTTT.

V gene TRBV28 combines with J gene TRBJ2-7; TRBD2 aligns across 7 bases. Germline CDR1 and CDR2: MDHEN and SYDVKM. This CDR3 has 11 amino acids. J was trimmed by 4 bases and V by 8 bases; bases with no gene match: 2. As DNA, the CDR3 is TGTGCCAGCGGGGGGGGATACGAGCAGTACTTC. Its translation: CASGGGYEQYF.

V is TRBV5-4 and J is TRBJ1-5; D possibly corresponds to TRBD1 (5 bases). The germline V and J ends were trimmed by 6 bases and 5 bases, with 18 bases remaining between them. The CDR3 consists of 15 residues. Germline values: CDR1 SGHNT, CDR2 YYREEE (reference sequence). CDR3 DNA: TGTGCCAGCACCCGGGGTGGGGGGGAGGATCAGCCCCAGCATTTT. Translation gives CASTRGGGEDQPQHF.

The chain has TRBV9 and TRBJ1-1; TRBD1 is a possible D gene (5 bases). Per germline, CDR1 SGDLS and CDR2 YYNGEE. The CDR3 has 15 amino acids. Between the trimmed V and J ends, which lost 0 bases and 7 bases, there was a span of 16 bases. Here the CDR3 DNA reads TGTGCCAGCAGCGTAGTAACGGGCGGGACCGGTGAAGCTTTCTTT. Translating gives CASSVVTGGTGEAFF.

Comment on this clone: Other DNA sequences in the sample encode the same CDR3. The V and J genes are TRBV9 and TRBJ1-5, with D maybe TRBD1 (5 bases). This CDR3 is built from 13 residues. In germline, CDR1 is SGDLS, CDR2 YYNGEE. V shed 0 bases and J shed 7 bases, with 8 bases lying between them. CDR3 in DNA: TGTGCCAGCAGCGTAGGGGGGGGGCAGCCCCAGCATTTT. This codes for CASSVGGGQPQHF.

This sequence joins TRBV7-8 and TRBJ2-7; the D gene is possibly TRBD2 (5 bases). The CDR3 loop spans 15 amino acids. The V end was cut by 1 base, the J end by 7 bases, with 17 bases between. Germline assignment: CDR1 SGHVS and CDR2 FQNEAQ. The CDR3 bases are TGTGCCAGCAGCTTAGACCCCCGGGAAGGGCAGGAGCAGTACTTC. It specifies CASSLDPREGQEQYF.

V usage is TRBV5-4 and J usage is TRBJ2-1, with TRBD2 as a possible D gene (5 bases). Germline loops: CDR1 SGHNT, CDR2 YYREEE (reference sequence). The CDR3 is 16 amino acids. Trimming took off 4 bases at V and 4 bases at J, with 18 bases between the two ends. In DNA form, the CDR3 reads TGTGCCAGCAGCCCCAGGCCGGGGTCGGAGTACAATGAGCAGTTCTTC. Amino acids: CASSPRPGSEYNEQFF.

The J gene is TRBJ1-1, the V gene TRBV19; no definite D call. V was shortened by 3 bases and J by 0 bases, with 11 bases between the two germline ends. Germline CDR1 is LNHDA and CDR2 is SQIVND (reference sequence). This CDR3 has 15 residues. CDR3 protein: CASSIFRELNTEAFF. In DNA, the CDR3 is TGTGCCAGTAGTATTTTTCGGGAATTGAACACTGAAGCTTTCTTT.

The rearrangement joins TRBV9 to TRBJ1-1, with 7 positions matching TRBD1. This CDR3 region has 15 residues. V dropped 3 bases and J dropped 0; count of bases not matched to a gene: 5. Per germline, CDR1 SGDLS and CDR2 YYNGEE. This CDR3 is CASSDSGTVNTEAFF. In nucleotides, the CDR3 is TGTGCCAGCAGCGACTCCGGGACAGTGAACACTGAAGCTTTCTTT.